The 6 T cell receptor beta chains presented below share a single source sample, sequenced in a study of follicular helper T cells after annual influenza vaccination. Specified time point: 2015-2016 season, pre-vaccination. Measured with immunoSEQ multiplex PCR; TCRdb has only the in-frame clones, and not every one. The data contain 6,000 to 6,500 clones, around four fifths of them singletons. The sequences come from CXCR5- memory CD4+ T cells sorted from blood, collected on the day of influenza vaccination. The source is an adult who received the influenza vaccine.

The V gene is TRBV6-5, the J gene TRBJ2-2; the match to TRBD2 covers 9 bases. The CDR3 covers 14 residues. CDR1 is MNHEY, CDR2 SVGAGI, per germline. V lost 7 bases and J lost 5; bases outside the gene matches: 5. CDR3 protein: CASTVTSGTGELFF. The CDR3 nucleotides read TGTGCCAGCACGGTGACTAGCGGAACCGGGGAGCTGTTTTTT.

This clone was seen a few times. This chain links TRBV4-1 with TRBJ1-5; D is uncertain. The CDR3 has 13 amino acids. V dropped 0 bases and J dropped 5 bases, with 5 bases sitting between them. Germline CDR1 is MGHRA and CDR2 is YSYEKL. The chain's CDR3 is CASSQDRDQPQHF. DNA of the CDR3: TGCGCCAGCAGCCAAGATAGGGATCAGCCCCAGCATTTT.

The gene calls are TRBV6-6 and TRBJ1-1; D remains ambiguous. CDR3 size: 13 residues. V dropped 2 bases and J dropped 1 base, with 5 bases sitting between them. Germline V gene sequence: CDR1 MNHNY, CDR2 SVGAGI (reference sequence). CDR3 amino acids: CASSYSQNTEAFF. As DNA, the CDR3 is TGTGCCAGCAGTTACAGTCAGAACACTGAAGCTTTCTTT.

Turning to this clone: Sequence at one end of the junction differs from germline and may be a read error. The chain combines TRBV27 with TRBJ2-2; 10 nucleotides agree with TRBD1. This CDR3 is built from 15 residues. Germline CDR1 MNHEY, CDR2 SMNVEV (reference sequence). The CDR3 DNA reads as TGTGCCGGCAGGATCGACAGGGGGCGGACCGGGGAGCTGTTTTTT. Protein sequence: CAGRIDRGRTGELFF.

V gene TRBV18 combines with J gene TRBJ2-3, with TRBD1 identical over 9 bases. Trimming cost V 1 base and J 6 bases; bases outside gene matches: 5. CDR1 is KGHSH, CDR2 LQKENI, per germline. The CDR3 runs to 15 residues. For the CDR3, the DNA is TGTGCCAGCTCACCACAGGGACAGGGTAGCGATACGCAGTATTTT. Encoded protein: CASSPQGQGSDTQYF.

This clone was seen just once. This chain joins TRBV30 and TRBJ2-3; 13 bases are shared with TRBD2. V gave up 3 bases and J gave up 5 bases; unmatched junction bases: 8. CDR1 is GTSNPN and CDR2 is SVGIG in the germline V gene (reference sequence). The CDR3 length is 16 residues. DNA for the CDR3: TGTGCCTGGAGCACGGGACTAGCGGGGAAGGTAGATACGCAGTATTTT. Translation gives CAWSTGLAGKVDTQYF.